This T cell receptor beta chain derives from a study of shared clonotypes between healthy human individuals. Germline CDR1 and CDR2: MNHNS and SASEGT. CDR3 length: 13 residues. The V end lost 1 base, the J end lost 9 bases, and 10 bases lay between the germline ends. Study-wide results and limits: Expectations were that clonotype sharing among donors would be affected by sequencing depth. Enrolling few donors narrowed the genetic and exposure-history diversity that was represented.

Worth noting for this clone: Its specificity is not known.

Deep-level assay runs were performed. How the authors handled the data: ImmunoSEQ output held junction-only sequences without quality scores, so filtering differed. Repertoires were generated with immunoSEQ multiplex PCR, while TCRdb's copy carries only in-frame clones and drops some. The DNA gave D and trimming, while V, J and clone size come from that table. The data show fewer than 600,000 clones, with 70% to 80% seen just once and around 14% held by the top ten. This TCR was sampled from a woman in her forties in good health. Some clones in this sample may be carry-over from other donors' samples. The chain combines TRBV6-1 with TRBJ1-5, with D unclear. The sequencing sample was made of PBMCs. This chain's CDR3 is CASSEGAQRPQHF. CDR3 nucleotides: TGTGCCAGCAGTGAAGGCGCTCAACGGCCCCAGCATTTT.